Listed here are 2 T cell receptor beta chains from one sample, sequenced in a study of control samples from healthy donors and cancer patients. The protocol was immunoSEQ multiplex PCR, while the TCRdb copy is restricted to in-frame clones and leaves out a portion. The sample shows roughly 140,000 clones, 75% to 90% of them seen only once. Sequencing input: blood. These receptors all come from a man younger than 45 in good health.

The rearrangement joins TRBV11-3 to TRBJ2-3, with 8 bases fitting TRBD2. The trim removed 5 bases at V and 2 bases at J, leaving 3 bases unmatched. Per germline, CDR1 SGHNT and CDR2 YENEEA. The CDR3 sequence is 14 residues long. For the CDR3, the DNA is TGTGCCAGCAGCCGGGGGGGAATCACAGATACGCAGTATTTT. This encodes CASSRGGITDTQYF.

The J gene is TRBJ1-5, the V gene TRBV19; D unresolved. This CDR3 has 12 amino acids. Germline values: CDR1 LNHDA, CDR2 SQIVND (reference sequence). V was pared by 7 bases and J by 6 bases, with 10 bases between. This chain's CDR3 is CASTALGQPQHF. DNA of the CDR3: TGTGCCAGTACGGCCCTCGGTCAGCCCCAGCATTTT.